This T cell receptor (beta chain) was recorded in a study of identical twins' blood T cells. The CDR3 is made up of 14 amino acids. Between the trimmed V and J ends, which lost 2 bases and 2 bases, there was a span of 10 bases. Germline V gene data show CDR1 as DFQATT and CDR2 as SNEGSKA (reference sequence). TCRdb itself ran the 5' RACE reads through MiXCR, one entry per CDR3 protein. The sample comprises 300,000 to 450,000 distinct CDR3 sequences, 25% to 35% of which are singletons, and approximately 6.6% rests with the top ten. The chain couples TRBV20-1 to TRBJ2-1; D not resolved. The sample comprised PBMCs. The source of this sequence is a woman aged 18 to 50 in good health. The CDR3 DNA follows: TGCAGTGCTAGACCCCTAGGGACCTACAATGAGCAGTTCTTC. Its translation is CSARPLGTYNEQFF.